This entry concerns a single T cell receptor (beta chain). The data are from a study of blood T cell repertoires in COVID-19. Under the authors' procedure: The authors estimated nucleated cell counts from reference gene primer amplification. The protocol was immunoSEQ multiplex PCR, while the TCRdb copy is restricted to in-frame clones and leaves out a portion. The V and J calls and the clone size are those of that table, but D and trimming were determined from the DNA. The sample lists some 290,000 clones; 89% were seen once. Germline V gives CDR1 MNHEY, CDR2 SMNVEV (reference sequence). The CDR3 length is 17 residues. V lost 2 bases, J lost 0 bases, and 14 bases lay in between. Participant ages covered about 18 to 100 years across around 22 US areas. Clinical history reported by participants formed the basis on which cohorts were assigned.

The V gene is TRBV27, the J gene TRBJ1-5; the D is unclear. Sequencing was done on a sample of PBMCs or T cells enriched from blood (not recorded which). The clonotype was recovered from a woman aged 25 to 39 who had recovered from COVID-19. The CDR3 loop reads CASSLRPVFDSNQPQHF. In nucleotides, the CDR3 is TGTGCCAGCAGTTTACGTCCAGTCTTCGATAGCAATCAGCCCCAGCATTTT.